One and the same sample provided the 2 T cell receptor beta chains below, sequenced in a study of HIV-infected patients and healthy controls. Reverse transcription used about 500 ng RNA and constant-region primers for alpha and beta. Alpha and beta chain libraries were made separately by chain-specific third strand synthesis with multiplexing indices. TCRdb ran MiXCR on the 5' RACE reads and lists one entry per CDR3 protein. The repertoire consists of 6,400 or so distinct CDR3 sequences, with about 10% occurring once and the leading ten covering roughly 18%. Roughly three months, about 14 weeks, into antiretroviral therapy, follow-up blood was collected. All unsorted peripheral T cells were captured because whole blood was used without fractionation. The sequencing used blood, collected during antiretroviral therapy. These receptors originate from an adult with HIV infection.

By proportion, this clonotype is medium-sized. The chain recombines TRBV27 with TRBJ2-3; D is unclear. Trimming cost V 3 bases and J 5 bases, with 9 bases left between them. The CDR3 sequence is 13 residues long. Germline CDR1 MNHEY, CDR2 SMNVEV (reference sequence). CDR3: CASSFQTGDTQYF. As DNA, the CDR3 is TGTGCCAGCAGTTTCCAGACCGGAGATACGCAGTATTTT.

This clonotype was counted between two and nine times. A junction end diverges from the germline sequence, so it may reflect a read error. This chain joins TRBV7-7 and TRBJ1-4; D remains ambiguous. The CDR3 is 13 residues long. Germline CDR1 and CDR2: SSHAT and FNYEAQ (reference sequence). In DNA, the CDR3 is TGTGTCAGCAGCCCTTCCGAAGTTGAAAAACTGTTTTTT. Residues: CVSSPSEVEKLFF.